Below, 8 T cell receptor beta chains from the same sample are listed, as sequenced in a study of T cells in Graves' hyperthyroidism and ophthalmopathy. Using RNA transcripts as the source, TCR beta CDR3 regions were amplified. A set of HTBI primers served as the primers for a first-round RT-PCR of the TCR CDR3. MiXCR, run by TCRdb on the multiplex PCR reads, gives a single entry per CDR3 protein. The sample has 400,000 to 550,000 distinct CDR3 sequences, about an eighth seen once. The specimen was blood. The receptor set was obtained from a woman younger than 30 with Graves' hyperthyroidism.

This clonotype was counted between two and nine times. J is TRBJ2-1 and V is TRBV6-1; 8 positions match TRBD2. In germline, CDR1 is MNHNS, CDR2 SASEGT. This CDR3 is built from 15 residues. The J segment lost 7 bases and the V segment lost 6 bases, leaving 11 bases of the junction unmatched. In DNA, the CDR3 is TGTGCCAGCAGCCCAACCGGGGGGGGGGTGAATGAGCAGTTCTTC. It codes for CASSPTGGGVNEQFF.

This clonotype was detected many times. V and J are TRBV25-1 and TRBJ1-6; 7 positions match TRBD1. The CDR3 length is 15 residues. Unmatched junction bases numbered 8, after V lost 3 bases and J lost 9 bases. Germline V gene data show CDR1 as MGHDK and CDR2 as SYGVNS. CDR3 sequence reads: CASSERGGQSSPLHF. The CDR3 nucleotides are TGTGCCAGCAGTGAGCGGGGGGGACAGAGTTCACCCCTCCACTTT.

This clonotype was seen at least ten times. The chain employs TRBV7-2 and TRBJ2-5; maybe TRBD1 (5 bases). The CDR3 runs 16 residues. Germline values: CDR1 SGHTA, CDR2 FQGNSA. V lost 5 bases and J lost 4, with 20 bases in between. CDR3 nucleotide sequence: TGTGCCAGCAGCCCCCTCGGTCGGCAGGGCCGAGAGACCCAGTACTTC. As protein: CASSPLGRQGRETQYF.

This clonotype has just a few counts. The CDR3 nucleotides are TGCAGTGCTCCACCGGGACAGCGGGGTTCACCCCTCCACTTT. It translates to CSAPPGQRGSPLHF. This sequence joins TRBV20-1 and TRBJ1-6, with 7 bases lining up with TRBD1. V trimming: 5 bases; J trimming: 9 bases; junction bases outside the gene matches: 10. The CDR3 is 14 amino acids. CDR1 DFQATT and CDR2 SNEGSKA come from the germline V gene (reference sequence).

This clonotype was counted ten times or more. The rearrangement uses TRBV6-1 and TRBJ2-1; D is possibly TRBD2 (6 bases). From germline, CDR1 is MNHNS and CDR2 SASEGT. The CDR3 loop spans 16 amino acids. Trimming shortened V by 6 bases and J by 5 bases, and 20 bases separated the two germline ends. CDR3 sequence (DNA): TGTGCCAGCAGCCCCCCGACGGCGGGAAGGGACAATGAGCAGTTCTTC. Translation: CASSPPTAGRDNEQFF.

V usage is TRBV19 and J usage is TRBJ1-5; D uncertain. Germline assignment: CDR1 LNHDA and CDR2 SQIVND (reference sequence). The CDR3 sequence is 13 residues long. The ends were cut back, 5 bases at V and 7 bases at J, with 12 bases in the middle. In DNA form, the CDR3 reads TGTGCCAGTAGTTTCGGGCCCGGGCAGCCCCAGCATTTT. Translated, it gives CASSFGPGQPQHF.

This clonotype was seen repeatedly, ten times or more. The chain is built from TRBV2 and TRBJ2-3; a possible D gene is TRBD1 (5 bases). The CDR3 is made up of 14 amino acids. From germline, CDR1 is SNHLY and CDR2 FYNNEI. V was pared by 3 bases and J by 1 base, with 8 bases between. The CDR3 protein is CASSEGRGTDTQYF. Here the CDR3 DNA reads TGTGCCAGCAGTGAGGGCAGGGGCACAGATACGCAGTATTTT. The full variable domain, rest sourced from reference TRBV2 and TRBJ2-3, is EPEVTQTPSHQVTQMGQEVILRCVPISNHLYFYWYRQILGQKVEFLVSFYNNEISEKSEIFDDQFSVERPDGSNFTLKIRSTKLEDSAMYFCASSEGRGTDTQYFGPGTRLTVL.

This clonotype was observed at least ten times. The rearrangement uses TRBV12-3 or TRBV12-4 and TRBJ2-5; 9 positions match TRBD1. The CDR3 has 15 amino acids. Unmatched junction bases numbered 7, after V lost 7 bases and J lost 1 base. CDR3 sequence: CASTLRTGVQETQYF. For the CDR3, the DNA is TGTGCCAGCACCCTTCGGACAGGGGTCCAAGAGACCCAGTACTTC.